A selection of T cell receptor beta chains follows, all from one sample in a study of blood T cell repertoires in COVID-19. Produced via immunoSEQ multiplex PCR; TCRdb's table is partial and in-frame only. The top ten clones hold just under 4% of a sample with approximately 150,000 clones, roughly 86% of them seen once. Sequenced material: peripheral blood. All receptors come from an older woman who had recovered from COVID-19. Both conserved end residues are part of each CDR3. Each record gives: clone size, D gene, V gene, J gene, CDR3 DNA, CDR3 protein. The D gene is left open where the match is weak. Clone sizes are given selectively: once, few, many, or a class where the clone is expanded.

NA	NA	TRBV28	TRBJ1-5	TGTGCCAGCAGGCGGGGATTCCGTCAGCCCCAGCATTTT	CASRRGFRQPQHF
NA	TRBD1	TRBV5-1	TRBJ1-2	TGCGCCAGCAGCGCGACGGGACAGGGCTACTATGGCTACACCTTC	CASSATGQGYYGYTF
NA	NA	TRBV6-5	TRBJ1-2	TGTGCCAGCACTCCCTTAAACCGGTACTATGGCTACACCTTC	CASTPLNRYYGYTF
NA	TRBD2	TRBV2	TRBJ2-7	TGTGCCAGCAGTGACAGCGGGGGACCCTACGAGCAGTACTTC	CASSDSGGPYEQYF
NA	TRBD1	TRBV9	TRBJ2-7	TGTGCCAGCAGCCCCTCGAACAGGGGTGACGAGCAGTACTTC	CASSPSNRGDEQYF
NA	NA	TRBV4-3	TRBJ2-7	TGCGCCAGCAGCACCCACAGGGACGCCGGCGAGCAGTACTTC	CASSTHRDAGEQYF
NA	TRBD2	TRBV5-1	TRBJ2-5	TGCGCCAGCAGCTTGAGCGGGGAAACCCAAGAGACCCAGTACTTC	CASSLSGETQETQYF
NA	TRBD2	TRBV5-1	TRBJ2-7	TGCGCCAGCAGCGTGGCTTGGCGGGGGAGCTCCTACGAGCAGTACTTC	CASSVAWRGSSYEQYF
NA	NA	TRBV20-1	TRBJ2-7	TGCAGTGCTAGTCGCTATAGGGGGGGCGAGCAGTACTTC	CSASRYRGGEQYF
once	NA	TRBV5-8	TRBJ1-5	TGTGCCAGCACCCTAGGAACGAGCGGCAATCAGCCCCAGCATTTT	CASTLGTSGNQPQHF